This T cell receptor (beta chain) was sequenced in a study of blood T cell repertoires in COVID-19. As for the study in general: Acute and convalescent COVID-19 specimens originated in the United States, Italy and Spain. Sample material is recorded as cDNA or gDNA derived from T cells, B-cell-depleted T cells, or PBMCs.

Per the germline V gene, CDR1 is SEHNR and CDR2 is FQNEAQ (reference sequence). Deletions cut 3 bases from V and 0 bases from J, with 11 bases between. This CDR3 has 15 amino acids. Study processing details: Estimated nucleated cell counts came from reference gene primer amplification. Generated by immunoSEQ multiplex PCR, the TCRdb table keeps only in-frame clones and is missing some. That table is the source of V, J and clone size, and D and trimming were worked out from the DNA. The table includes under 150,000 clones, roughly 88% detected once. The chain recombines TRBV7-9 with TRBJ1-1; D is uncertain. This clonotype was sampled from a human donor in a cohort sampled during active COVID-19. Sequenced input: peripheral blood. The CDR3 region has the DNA TGTGCCAGCAGCTTTGTCGCGGGAGTGAACACTGAAGCTTTCTTT. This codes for CASSFVAGVNTEAFF.